This TCR beta chain originates from a study of blood T cells in healthy people across ages. As regards this clonotype: What it binds is unknown.

This CDR3 is built from 16 residues. The V segment lost 3 bases and the J segment 0 bases; nucleotides outside the gene matches: 4. Looked up from germline, CDR1 is KGHSH and CDR2 is LQKENI. The study's findings and limits: A roughly linear fall in TCR beta diversity per million T cells was seen with increasing age.

Then a second PCR, running about 6 to 11 cycles, was carried out with a sample-barcoded 5' primer and a J-beta primer mix. Each cDNA molecule was tagged by a template-switch adaptor that had 12 random nucleotides. One entry per CDR3 protein, called by TCRdb with MiXCR from the 5' RACE reads. The sample has more than 500,000 distinct CDR3 sequences, 27% seen once. The chain recombines TRBV18 with TRBJ2-2; 7 nucleotides agree with TRBD1. This TCR was sampled from a woman in her seventies in good health. Source material: blood. CDR3 DNA: TGTGCCAGCTCACCCTGGACAGGAACGAACACCGGGGAGCTGTTTTTT. Residues: CASSPWTGTNTGELFF.